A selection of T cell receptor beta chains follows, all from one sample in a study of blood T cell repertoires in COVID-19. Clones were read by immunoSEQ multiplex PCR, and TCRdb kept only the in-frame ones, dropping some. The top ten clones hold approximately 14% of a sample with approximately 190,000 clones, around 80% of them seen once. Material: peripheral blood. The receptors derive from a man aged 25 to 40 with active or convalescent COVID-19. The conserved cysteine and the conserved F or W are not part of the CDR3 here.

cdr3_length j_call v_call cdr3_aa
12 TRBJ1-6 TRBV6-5 ASSYPEGGSPLH
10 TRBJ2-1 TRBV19 ASSGRVYEQF
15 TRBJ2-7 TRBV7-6 ASSPAPPASGMGEQY
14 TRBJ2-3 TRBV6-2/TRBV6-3 ASSRGPGGPSSTQY
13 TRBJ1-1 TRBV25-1 ASSETGLMNTEAF
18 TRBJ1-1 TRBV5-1 ASSVDRGRVGFSTNTEAF
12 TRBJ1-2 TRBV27 ASSPGRGVYGYT
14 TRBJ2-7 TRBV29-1 SVGFYATSGYYEQY
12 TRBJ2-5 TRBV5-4 ASSGADRVETQY
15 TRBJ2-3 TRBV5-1 ASSLRGSGGMVDTQY
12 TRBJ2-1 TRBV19 ASNQGLPYNEQF
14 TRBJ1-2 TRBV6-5 ASSYNRGRMDYGYT
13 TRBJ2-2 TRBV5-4 ASSPPGRDTGELF
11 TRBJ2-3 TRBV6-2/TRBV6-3 ASSGLESDTQY
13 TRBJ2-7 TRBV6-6 ASSYHPAGGDEQY
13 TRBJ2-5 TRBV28 ASRETDRVQETQY
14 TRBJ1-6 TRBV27 ASSLYPGMSNSPLH
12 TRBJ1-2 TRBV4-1 ASSQESNFYGYT
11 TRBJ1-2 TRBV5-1 ASSLAGGNGYT
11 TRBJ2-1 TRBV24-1 ATSEHSSYEQF
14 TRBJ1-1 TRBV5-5 ASSPNSGRGKAEAF
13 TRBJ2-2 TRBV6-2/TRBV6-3 ASSHSGGPGGELF
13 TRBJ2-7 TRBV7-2 VSRLTSVTPYEQY
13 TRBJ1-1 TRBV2 ASSESGGEGTEAF
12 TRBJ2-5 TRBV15 ATSREGDRVLVY
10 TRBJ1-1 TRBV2 ASRTQGTEAF
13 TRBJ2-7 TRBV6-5 ASSYTSGSSYEQY
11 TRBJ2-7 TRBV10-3 AIRGALKYEQY
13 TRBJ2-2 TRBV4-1 ASSQDPVNTGELF
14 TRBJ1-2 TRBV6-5 ASSYSGRSGVGGYT
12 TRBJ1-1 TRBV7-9 AIGATGPNTEAF
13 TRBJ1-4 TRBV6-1 ASSEATGANEKLF
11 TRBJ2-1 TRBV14 ASSQDSGEEQF
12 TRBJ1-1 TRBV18 ASFDRDRGAEAF
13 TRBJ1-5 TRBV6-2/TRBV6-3 ASSSRGSGNQPQH
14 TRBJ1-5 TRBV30 AWSALGTGGNQPQH
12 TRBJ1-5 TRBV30 AWNGGVNGQPQH
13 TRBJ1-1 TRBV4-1 ASSQVGTENTEAF
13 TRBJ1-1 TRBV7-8 ASSYGHGAGTEAF
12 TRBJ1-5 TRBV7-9 ASSPSYSNQPQH
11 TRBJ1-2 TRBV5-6 ASSTGSNYGYT
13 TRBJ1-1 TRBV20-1 SASQRSGVDTEAF
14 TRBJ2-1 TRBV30 AWRRQGSGSYNEQF
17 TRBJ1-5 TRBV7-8 ASSLDRSLQASYGQPQH
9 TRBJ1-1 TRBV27 ASRRGSEAF
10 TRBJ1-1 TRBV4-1 ASSQIDRDAF
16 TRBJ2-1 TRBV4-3 ASSQDNVGGRLVNEQF
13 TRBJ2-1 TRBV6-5 ASTLSGADYNEQF
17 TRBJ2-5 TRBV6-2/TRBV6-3 ASSLPLGSSAYGQETQY
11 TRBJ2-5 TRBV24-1 ATSGLAEETQY
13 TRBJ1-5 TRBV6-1 ASSEAPGQGQPQH
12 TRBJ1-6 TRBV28 ASSGHRDVSPLH
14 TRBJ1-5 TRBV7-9 ASSAHDRGGNQPQH
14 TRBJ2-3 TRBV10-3 AISEAGTGRWDTQY
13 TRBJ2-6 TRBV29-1 SVEQGGSGANVLT
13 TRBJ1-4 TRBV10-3 AIRNTGATNEKLF
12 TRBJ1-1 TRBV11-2 ASSSPVMNTEAF